The entry below describes one TCR beta chain. The target of this receptor is not known. One base away there is no much larger clone; base qualities are not given. Reads for this sample came from an Illumina HiSeq 2000. Multiplex PCR amplification was used to generate the TCR beta chain libraries. The amplified TCR beta chain products were analyzed by high-throughput sequencing. In TCRdb, the public reads were trimmed at Q25 with fastp and aligned with MiXCR, with productive beta chains retained. One record per CDR3 amino acid sequence lists the most common genes and DNA. The sample data list about 230,000 distinct CDR3 sequences, and approximately 31% of these were observed just once. 1.4% of the sample lies in the top ten. This sample stems from a study of breast tumors, draining lymph nodes, adjacent tissues (TCRdb year 2016). At the level of the whole study: Breast cancer patients provided tumor, adjacent nontumor tissue and axillary lymph nodes, and the study compared the TCR beta repertoires across these three sources. In human breast cancer, the study set out to assess how tumor, surrounding tissue and draining lymph node repertoires relate to one another and whether T cells might be exchanged between them. Points the paper makes about the study in general: Rather than being directly demonstrated, the conclusion that tumor T cells originate in lymph nodes was presented as consistent with a hypothesis. A scenario in which most tumor T cells derive from the lymph node and then expand within tumor tissue was judged to be consistent with the data. Tumor and nontumor tissue repertoires were found to be significantly more similar in luminal-like than in basal-like breast cancer. Tumor T-cell repertoires showed less diversity than lymph node repertoires and more diversity than nontumor tissue repertoires, and tumor T-cell repertoires showed preferential V and J gene usage.

Lymph node samples came from the axillary draining lymph nodes of breast cancer patients. The junction shows trimming of 6 bases on V and 6 bases on J, and the gene matches do not reach 6 bases of it. Including the terminal cysteine and phenylalanine, the CDR3 comprises 13 residues. Only the CDR3 region is kept as DNA, spanning 39 bases read in frame from base 1. The germline V gene supplies CDR1 SGHRS and CDR2 YFSETQ. This TCR was sampled from a female donor with breast cancer. Some clones in this sample may be carry-over from other donors' samples. Sequenced material: axillary lymph node tissue. The V and J genes are TRBV5-1 and TRBJ2-7; TRBD1 matches 10 bases in the middle. CDR3 loop: CASNPGQGGEQYF. In nucleotide form, the sequence is TGCGCCAGCAACCCCGGACAGGGGGGCGAGCAGTACTTC.